This T cell receptor beta chain appears in the sequencing data of a study of T cells after yellow fever vaccination. Study-level findings and limits: After the booster, 96% of CD4 and roughly nine tenths of CD8 primary-response clones were re-detected. Highly abundant clonotypes carried over from the bulk population could end up in FACS-sorted repertoires as contaminants. Weaker, the secondary response peaked sooner, at day 5 versus 15.

V lost 5 bases, J lost 8 bases, and 15 bases lay in between. This CDR3 comprises 13 residues. The germline V gene has CDR1 DFQATT and CDR2 SNEGSKA (reference sequence). TCRdb independently ran MiXCR on the 5' RACE reads; one entry per CDR3 protein. Counted here are 250,000 to 350,000 distinct CDR3 sequences, around 4.5% occurring once; the ten biggest clones make up roughly a fifth. This clonotype was observed at least ten times. Its antigen is unidentified. The chain employs TRBV20-1 and TRBJ1-4; D possibly corresponds to TRBD1 (5 bases). This receptor was taken from a man aged 18 to 35 who received the YFV17D yellow fever vaccine. The sequenced sample was PBMCs, obtained 15 days after the yellow fever booster vaccination. The CDR3 protein is CSAFSGQGEKLFF. The CDR3 region has the DNA TGCAGTGCTTTCTCAGGGCAGGGAGAAAAACTGTTTTTT.